These T cell receptor beta chains were read from a single sample in a study of control samples from healthy donors and cancer patients. Repertoires were generated with immunoSEQ multiplex PCR, while TCRdb's copy carries only in-frame clones and drops some. The repertoire has 45,000 to 60,000 clones, 94% of them found once; the top ten carry 3% to 4%. The source material was blood. The receptors shown here come from a man younger than 45 in good health. CDR3s leave out the opening cysteine and the closing phenylalanine or tryptophan.

V,CDR3
TRBV10-2,ASSESRTGMKPQH
TRBV7-9,ASSFPDSEKLF
TRBV7-6,ASSLTTGVSTDTQY
TRBV9,ASSAEGEDQETQY
TRBV12-3/TRBV12-4,ASRYSNQPQH
TRBV19,ASSPSRPILGGGYT
TRBV3-1/TRBV3-2,ASSQGAPRQSGKVGYT
TRBV10-2,ASSEEGVGQF
TRBV7-9,ASSLALAGGSEQY
TRBV6-2/TRBV6-3,ASSYPSGGLNTGELF
TRBV7-2,ASSPSGNTGELF
TRBV4-2,ASSQARVDEQF
TRBV29-1,SVDGGQNIQY
TRBV28,ASSFPIRGLASMDTQY
TRBV29-1,SAMTGGWGGYT